What follows are 25 T cell receptor beta chains derived from one specimen sequenced in a study of blood T cells in healthy people across ages. A second roughly 7 to 11 cycle PCR used barcoded and J-beta primers. TCRdb used MiXCR to reprocess the 5' RACE reads, holding one entry per CDR3 protein. The sample comprises about 970,000 distinct CDR3 sequences, roughly 51% of which are singletons, and around 21% rests with the top ten. Sequenced input: blood. The source is a woman aged 55-70 years in good health.

DNA for the CDR3: TGCAGTGCTAGAGATTTTTGGCAGACCACCTACGAGCAGTACTTC. Amino acid sequence: CSARDFWQTTYEQYF. V and J are TRBV20-1 and TRBJ2-7, with D unresolved. Germline V gene lookup returns CDR1 DFQATT and CDR2 SNEGSKA (reference sequence). V was pared by 0 bases and J by 2 bases, with 14 bases between. The CDR3 sequence is 15 residues long.

Only a few counts were recorded for this clonotype. The CDR3 loop is CASSSDRGYYEQYF. The DNA for the CDR3 is TGTGCCAGCAGTTCGGACAGGGGGTACTACGAGCAGTACTTC. The genes are TRBV28 and TRBJ2-7; 10 bases agree with TRBD1. Germline V gene sequence: CDR1 MDHEN, CDR2 SYDVKM. After removal of 4 bases from V and 3 bases from J, the junction contained 3 bases not matched to a gene. The length of the CDR3 is 14 residues. Combining the CDR3 with reference TRBV28 and TRBJ2-7 gives the whole variable domain DVKVTQSSRYLVKRTGEKVFLECVQDMDHENMFWYRQDPGLGLRLIYFSYDVKMKEKGDIPEGYSVSREKKERFSLILESASTNQTSMYLCASSSDRGYYEQYFGPGTRLTVT.

The rearrangement joins TRBV14 to TRBJ2-7; D is undetermined. Germline-derived CDR1 and CDR2 are SGHDN and FVKESK. V lost 2 bases, J lost 0 bases, and 11 bases lay in between. The CDR3 has 15 amino acids. The CDR3 is CASSQTGWDSYEQYF. DNA for the CDR3: TGTGCCAGCAGCCAAACGGGTTGGGACTCCTACGAGCAGTACTTC.

The chain uses TRBV4-1 and TRBJ2-1; 7 nucleotides align to TRBD1. The CDR3 runs to 15 residues. Trimming removed 6 bases from V and 4 bases from J; junction bases left unmatched: 9. Germline CDR1 reads MGHRA; CDR2 reads YSYEKL. CDR3 protein: CASRSRDSMYNEQFF. CDR3 DNA: TGCGCCAGCAGAAGCCGGGACAGTATGTACAATGAGCAGTTCTTC.

This clonotype was observed a few times. The chain uses TRBV6-2 or TRBV6-3 and TRBJ2-1, with 12 bases identical to TRBD2. CDR1 and CDR2 from the germline V gene are MNHEY and SVGEGT. The CDR3 extends over 15 amino acids. V gave up 2 bases and J gave up 8 bases; unmatched junction bases: 4. CDR3 nucleotide sequence: TGTGCCAGCAGTTACGGGACTAGCGGGTGGGATGAGCAGTTCTTC. It is translated as CASSYGTSGWDEQFF.

The chain is built from TRBV20-1 and TRBJ2-2; 10 bases fit TRBD2. V lost 2 bases, J lost 4 bases, and 1 base stayed unmatched. This CDR3 comprises 14 residues. Looked up from germline, CDR1 is DFQATT and CDR2 is SNEGSKA (reference sequence). CDR3 in DNA: TGCAGTGCTAGAACTAGCGGGATCACCGGGGAGCTGTTTTTT. Protein: CSARTSGITGELFF.

The chain recombines TRBV10-3 with TRBJ2-7; 9 bases agree with TRBD1. Germline V gene data show CDR1 as ENHRY and CDR2 as SYGVKD. Trimming took 4 bases from V and 7 from J; bases not matched to a gene: 14. This CDR3 is built from 16 residues. DNA for the CDR3: TGTGCCATCAGTGGAGGGCCGGGACAGGGAAATCTTGAGCAGTACTTC. Protein product: CAISGGPGQGNLEQYF.

This sequence joins TRBV3-1 and TRBJ2-2, with a weak D call TRBD2 (6 bases). This CDR3 comprises 15 residues. Trimming took 8 bases from V and 2 from J, leaving 15 bases between them. The germline CDR1 and CDR2 sequences are LGHDT and YNNKEL (reference sequence). CDR3 coding DNA: TGTGCCAGCGGGGGTTTGCGGGACAACACCGGGGAGCTGTTTTTT. This gives the protein CASGGLRDNTGELFF. Full variable domain (outside the CDR3, taken from reference TRBV3-1 and TRBJ2-2): DTAVSQTPKYLVTQMGNDKSIKCEQNLGHDTMYWYKQDSKKFLKIMFSYNNKELIINETVPNRFSPKSPDKAHLNLHINSLELGDSAVYFCASGGLRDNTGELFFGEGSRLTVL.

This chain's CDR3 is CSVAGLISTDTQYF. CDR3 bases: TGCAGCGTTGCTGGCCTAATATCCACAGATACGCAGTATTTT. The chain recombines TRBV29-1 with TRBJ2-3; D uncertain. CDR3 length equals 14 residues. The germline gives CDR1 SQVTM, CDR2 ANQGSEA. Deletions cut 4 bases from V and 2 bases from J, with 13 bases between.

The chain recombines TRBV12-3 or TRBV12-4 with TRBJ2-7; tentative D call: TRBD1 (6 bases). This CDR3 spans 15 amino acids. Trimming left V 6 bases short and J 0 bases short, with 15 bases between. CDR3 sequence (DNA): TGTGCCAGCAGCAGGGGACAAGCCTACTCCTACGAGCAGTACTTC. Protein sequence: CASSRGQAYSYEQYF.

This clonotype appeared a few times. The V gene is TRBV10-3, the J gene TRBJ1-4; a weak D match, TRBD1 (6 bases). The CDR3 extends over 15 amino acids. From germline, CDR1 is ENHRY and CDR2 SYGVKD. V was clipped by 10 bases and J by 5 bases, with 20 bases between them. The CDR3 nucleotides read TGTGCCACCACGTCCGGGGCAGGGGAGAATGAAAAACTGTTTTTT. This translates into CATTSGAGENEKLFF.

This clonotype was counted between two and nine times. V is TRBV7-2 and J is TRBJ2-7; TRBD2 matches at 7 bases. From germline, CDR1 is SGHTA and CDR2 FQGNSA. The CDR3 is 13 residues long. V lost 8 bases, J lost 4 bases, and 8 bases stayed unmatched. CDR3 amino acids: CASGSGGRYEQYF. The CDR3 coding sequence is TGTGCCAGCGGATCGGGAGGACGGTACGAGCAGTACTTC.

The genes are TRBV6-2 or TRBV6-3 and TRBJ2-5; 7 bases match TRBD2. After removal of 2 bases from V and 3 bases from J, the junction contained 3 bases not matched to a gene. Germline lookup yields CDR1 MNHEY and CDR2 SVGEGT. The CDR3 length is 14 residues. This CDR3 is CASSYVLAEETQYF. For the CDR3, the DNA is TGTGCCAGCAGTTACGTGCTAGCGGAAGAGACCCAGTACTTC.

The chain combines TRBV13 with TRBJ2-1; D call uncertain. Germline lookup yields CDR1 PRHDT and CDR2 FYEKMQ (reference sequence). The CDR3 covers 14 residues. V dropped 2 bases and J dropped 11 bases, with 16 bases sitting between them. CDR3 DNA sequence: TGTGCCAGCAGCTTACGACCACCCCTAGGTCAGCAGTTCTTC. Its translation is CASSLRPPLGQQFF. Variable domain in full (rest from reference TRBV13 and TRBJ2-1): AAGVIQSPRHLIKEKRETATLKCYPIPRHDTVYWYQQGPGQDPQFLISFYEKMQSDKGSIPDRFSAQQFSDYHSELNMSSLELGDSALYFCASSLRPPLGQQFFGPGTRLTVL.

The V and J genes are TRBV20-1 and TRBJ1-6, with 10 bases lining up with TRBD1. Per the germline V gene, CDR1 is DFQATT and CDR2 is SNEGSKA (reference sequence). This CDR3 has 15 residues. Trimming removed 5 bases from V and 9 bases from J; junction bases left unmatched: 10. The chain's CDR3 is CSAVDRRDRGSPLHF. CDR3 DNA: TGCAGTGCTGTCGACCGTCGGGACAGGGGTTCACCCCTCCACTTT.

This chain joins TRBV29-1 and TRBJ2-6; either TRBD1 or TRBD2 may fit D (5 bases each). The CDR3 is made up of 16 amino acids. V lost 3 bases and J 1 base, leaving 13 bases between the germline ends. Germline V gene lookup returns CDR1 SQVTM and CDR2 ANQGSEA. The CDR3 region is CSVDQGGQSGANVLTF. CDR3 in DNA: TGCAGCGTTGATCAGGGCGGGCAGTCTGGGGCCAACGTCCTGACTTTC.

As for this clonotype: It may be a read error: a sequence one base away is much more abundant. The chain combines TRBV10-3 with TRBJ2-5, with 7 nucleotides matching TRBD1. The V gene's germline CDR1 is ENHRY and CDR2 SYGVKD. The CDR3 is made up of 14 amino acids. The V segment lost 6 bases and the J segment 5 bases; nucleotides outside the gene matches: 9. In nucleotides, the CDR3 is TGTGCCATCAGGGACAGGAGTACCTTGGAGACCCAGTACTTC. It yields the protein CAIRDRSTLETQYF.

This clonotype showed up just a few times. The chain employs TRBV10-3 and TRBJ1-2; TRBD1 is a possible D gene (6 bases). The CDR3 is 13 residues long. Germline V lookup: CDR1 ENHRY, CDR2 SYGVKD. The CDR3 region is CATSRDRSYGYTF. The CDR3 DNA reads TGTGCTACATCCCGAGACAGGTCCTATGGCTACACCTTC.

The chain links TRBV20-1 to TRBJ2-3, with D perhaps TRBD2 (6 bases). CDR1 is DFQATT and CDR2 is SNEGSKA in the germline V gene (reference sequence). Trimming removed 2 bases at V and 3 bases at J, with 9 bases between. The CDR3 totals 13 residues. Written as DNA, the CDR3 is TGCAGTGCTAGACTAGCGAATACAGATACGCAGTATTTT. The encoded protein is CSARLANTDTQYF.

This rearrangement joins TRBV6-2 or TRBV6-3 to TRBJ1-2; 8 nucleotides align to TRBD1. This CDR3 has 15 amino acids. The germline gives CDR1 MNHEY, CDR2 SVGEGT. The junction had 10 bases not matched to a gene; V was cut back by 0 bases and J by 10 bases. In DNA form, the CDR3 reads TGTGCCAGCAGTTACTCCCGCGTTGGGGGACAGGACTACACCTTC. Translation gives CASSYSRVGGQDYTF.

This clonotype was observed a few times. The chain combines TRBV5-1 with TRBJ2-3; D is uncertain. Trimming stripped 3 bases from V and 1 base from J, with 12 bases between. Germline V gene lookup returns CDR1 SGHRS and CDR2 YFSETQ. The CDR3 extends over 15 amino acids. Here the CDR3 DNA reads TGCGCCAGCAGCTCCGAACCCCCACGCACAGATACGCAGTATTTT. Residues: CASSSEPPRTDTQYF.

CDR3 sequence: CASSLDLAQGRTEAFF. CDR3 in DNA: TGTGCCAGCAGCTTGGACTTGGCGCAGGGGAGGACTGAAGCTTTCTTT. The rearrangement uses TRBV5-5 and TRBJ1-1; maybe TRBD1 (6 bases). The CDR3 spans 16 residues. The germline gives CDR1 SGHKS, CDR2 YYEKEE (reference sequence). V was pared by 0 bases and J by 5 bases, with 17 bases between.

This clonotype has just a few counts. The chain joins TRBV7-2 to TRBJ1-4; D is perhaps TRBD1 (5 bases). This CDR3 has 13 amino acids. Germline-derived CDR1 and CDR2 are SGHTA and FQGNSA. Trimming pared 5 bases from V and 4 bases from J, leaving 8 bases between. The CDR3 coding sequence is TGTGCCAGCAGCCAACAGGATAATGAAAAACTGTTTTTT. The encoded protein is CASSQQDNEKLFF.

The rearrangement links TRBV15 to TRBJ2-3; tentatively, D is TRBD1 or TRBD2 (7 bases each). Germline assignment: CDR1 LNHNV and CDR2 YYDKDF (reference sequence). The V end lost 5 bases, the J end lost 5 bases, and 20 bases lay between the germline ends. The CDR3 is 16 amino acids. CDR3: CATSRQGGGPGDTQYF. The CDR3 region has the DNA TGTGCCACCAGCCGTCAGGGGGGAGGGCCGGGAGATACGCAGTATTTT.

This clonotype was picked up a small number of times. J is TRBJ2-1 and V is TRBV4-3; D unclear. V lost 1 base and J lost 5, with 15 bases in between. The CDR3 sequence is 16 residues long. CDR1 and CDR2 from the germline V gene are LGHNA and YSLEER. The CDR3 protein is CASSQGSSVSNNEQFF. The CDR3 DNA follows: TGCGCCAGCAGCCAAGGTTCGTCGGTGTCGAACAATGAGCAGTTCTTC.